Below, 29 T cell receptor beta chains from the same sample are listed, as sequenced in a study of T cell responses to AZD1222 COVID-19 vaccine. Only in-frame clones appear in the TCRdb table, and some are missing; sequencing was by immunoSEQ multiplex PCR. This sample has about 120,000 clones, with approximately 94% found just once. Sequenced here: peripheral blood, sampled 28 days after the second AZD1222 dose. The source is an adult who received the AZD1222 COVID-19 vaccine.

This clone occurred a few times. The rearrangement joins TRBV4-2 to TRBJ1-1; D call uncertain. CDR3 length: 14 residues. Per germline, CDR1 LGHNA and CDR2 YNFKEQ. The V end lost 1 base, the J end lost 2 bases, and 8 bases lay between the germline ends. In DNA, the CDR3 is TGTGCCAGCAGCCAAGTCGAGGGAAACACTGAAGCTTTCTTT. This encodes CASSQVEGNTEAFF.

The V gene is TRBV10-2, the J gene TRBJ2-3; D is possibly TRBD2 (6 bases). The V and J ends lost 6 bases and 3 bases respectively, with 22 bases between them. The CDR3 has 17 amino acids. Germline V gene data show CDR1 as WSHSY and CDR2 as SAAADI. The CDR3 sequence is CASSLHMRGPQTDTQYF. The CDR3 nucleotides are TGCGCCAGCAGCCTCCATATGCGGGGACCACAAACAGATACGCAGTATTTT.

This chain joins TRBV5-1 and TRBJ2-2, with 7 bases that match TRBD1. Trimming cost V 0 bases and J 1 base; bases outside gene matches: 3. The germline gives CDR1 SGHRS, CDR2 YFSETQ. The CDR3 has 16 residues. CDR3 nucleotides: TGCGCCAGCAGCTTGGCCCGGACAGGGAACACCGGGGAGCTGTTTTTT. Protein product: CASSLARTGNTGELFF.

Of note for this clone: This specimen includes other DNA sequences encoding the same CDR3. The rearrangement uses TRBV20-1 and TRBJ2-3; D call uncertain. The germline gives CDR1 DFQATT, CDR2 SNEGSKA (reference sequence). V lost 5 bases, J lost 1 base, and 4 bases lay in between. This CDR3 comprises 11 residues. The CDR3 reads CSASRTDTQYF. CDR3 DNA sequence: TGCAGTGCTTCCCGCACAGATACGCAGTATTTT.

The chain couples TRBV11-2 to TRBJ2-7; D is ambiguous. CDR1 is SGHAT, CDR2 FQNNGV, per germline. Trimming pared 5 bases from V and 4 bases from J, leaving 6 bases between. This CDR3 contains 11 residues. CDR3 sequence (DNA): TGTGCCAGCAGCATACAATACGAGCAGTACTTC. Its protein product is CASSIQYEQYF.

CDR3 in DNA: TGCGCCAGCAGACGGGAACAGGGCCTCAACACCGGGGAGCTGTTTTTT. Its translation: CASRREQGLNTGELFF. The chain couples TRBV5-1 to TRBJ2-2, with D possibly being TRBD1 (6 bases). The CDR3 length is 16 residues. Germline V lookup: CDR1 SGHRS, CDR2 YFSETQ. V lost 5 bases, J lost 2 bases, and 16 bases lay in between.

The V gene is TRBV5-6, the J gene TRBJ2-3; no definite D call. Looked up from germline, CDR1 is SGHDT and CDR2 is YYEEEE. V lost 1 base and J lost 4, with 10 bases in between. The CDR3 is 14 residues long. The CDR3 loop reads CASSLTTRSDTQYF. The CDR3 DNA follows: TGTGCCAGCAGCTTGACGACGCGGTCAGATACGCAGTATTTT.

Only one count was recorded for this clone. The chain carries TRBV4-3 and TRBJ2-1; 7 bases are a match to TRBD2. Losses at the gene ends were 0 bases for V and 5 bases for J; bases not matched to a gene: 10. CDR3 length: 17 amino acids. Germline lookup yields CDR1 LGHNA and CDR2 YSLEER. The CDR3 DNA is TGCGCCAGCAGCCAAGAAAGTCGGCTAGCGGAGCACAATGAGCAGTTCTTC. Translation: CASSQESRLAEHNEQFF.

The chain carries TRBV6-1 and TRBJ2-7; D perhaps matches TRBD1 (5 bases). There are 14 residues in the CDR3. Germline CDR1 MNHNS, CDR2 SASEGT. V gave up 0 bases and J gave up 3 bases, with 9 bases separating them. This chain's CDR3 is CASSEADTNYEQYF. CDR3 nucleotide sequence: TGTGCCAGCAGTGAAGCGGACACGAACTACGAGCAGTACTTC.

This chain links TRBV5-1 with TRBJ2-5; 16 bases align to TRBD2. This CDR3 has 16 amino acids. Trimming removed 3 bases from V and 5 bases from J; junction bases left unmatched: 4. Germline CDR1 SGHRS, CDR2 YFSETQ. In nucleotides, the CDR3 is TGCGCCAGCAGCTCAGGGACTAGCGGGGGGGCGGAGACCCAGTACTTC. Translating it yields CASSSGTSGGAETQYF. Full variable domain (outside the CDR3, taken from reference TRBV5-1 and TRBJ2-5): KAGVTQTPRYLIKTRGQQVTLSCSPISGHRSVSWYQQTPGQGLQFLFEYFSETQRNKGNFPGRFSGRQFSNSRSEMNVSTLELGDSALYLCASSSGTSGGAETQYFGPGTRLLVL.

The chain is built from TRBV27 and TRBJ1-1, with TRBD1 as a possible D gene (5 bases). V was trimmed by 5 bases and J by 4 bases, leaving 11 bases between them. The length of the CDR3 is 13 residues. Germline V gene data show CDR1 as MNHEY and CDR2 as SMNVEV (reference sequence). The CDR3 bases are TGTGCCAGCAGTCCACTAAGGGGCACTGAAGCTTTCTTT. This translates into CASSPLRGTEAFF.

The rearrangement links TRBV3-1 (or the pseudogene TRBV3-2) to TRBJ1-3, with unresolved D. V lost 0 bases to trimming and J lost 1 base, with 4 bases between them. The CDR3 spans 14 residues. The germline gives CDR1 LGHDT, CDR2 YNNKEL (reference sequence). CDR3 DNA sequence: TGTGCCAGCAGCCAAGAGCATTCTGGAAACACCATATATTTT. It encodes CASSQEHSGNTIYF.

This clone appeared once. The chain is built from TRBV18 and TRBJ2-5; TRBD1 agrees at 7 bases. The trim removed 3 bases at V and 5 bases at J, leaving 3 bases unmatched. The CDR3 is 13 residues long. Germline-derived CDR1 and CDR2 are KGHSH and LQKENI. The DNA of the CDR3 is TGTGCCAGCTCACCTCAGGGGGTGGAGACCCAGTACTTC. Its protein is CASSPQGVETQYF. The full variable domain, in which reference TRBV18 and TRBJ2-5 provide the parts outside the CDR3, is NAGVMQNPRHLVRRRGQEARLRCSPMKGHSHVYWYRQLPEEGLKFMVYLQKENIIDESGMPKERFSAEFPKEGPSILRIQQVVRGDSAAYFCASSPQGVETQYFGPGTRLLVL.

The genes are TRBV12-3 or TRBV12-4 and TRBJ1-5; D not certain. The CDR3 contains 13 residues. The germline V and J ends were trimmed by 3 bases and 1 base, with 4 bases remaining between them. The CDR3 DNA reads as TGTGCCAGCAGTTTTTTAAGCAATCAGCCCCAGCATTTT. It translates to CASSFLSNQPQHF.

The chain has TRBV9 and TRBJ2-2; TRBD2 matches at 14 bases. The V gene end was trimmed by 4 bases and the J gene end by 6 bases; junction bases not matched to a gene: 5. CDR1 SGDLS and CDR2 YYNGEE come from the germline V gene. CDR3 length: 16 residues. CDR3 loop: CASSLGLAGGSGELFF. CDR3 DNA sequence: TGTGCCAGCAGCTTAGGACTAGCGGGAGGATCCGGGGAGCTGTTTTTT.

The chain carries TRBV27 and TRBJ2-1, with 9 nucleotides matching TRBD2. The CDR3 contains 16 residues. V shed 5 bases, J shed 1 base, and the junction held 6 bases outside the gene matches. The germline CDR1 and CDR2 sequences are MNHEY and SMNVEV (reference sequence). CDR3 amino acids: CASSISGSASYNEQFF. The CDR3 DNA is TGTGCCAGCAGTATTAGCGGGAGTGCTTCCTACAATGAGCAGTTCTTC.

The chain is built from TRBV9 and TRBJ2-5; 9 nucleotides match TRBD2. The length of the CDR3 is 19 residues. CDR1 and CDR2 from the germline V gene are SGDLS and YYNGEE. V lost 0 bases, J lost 5 bases, and 17 bases stayed unmatched. CDR3 in amino acids: CASSVGGLAGASFGETQYF. CDR3 sequence (DNA): TGTGCCAGCAGCGTAGGGGGGTTAGCGGGAGCCTCTTTTGGTGAGACCCAGTACTTC.

This chain connects TRBV7-5 to TRBJ1-5; the table calls TRBD1, which could not be checked here. TRBV7-5 is tagged as a pseudogene. CDR3 size: 14 residues. The CDR3 protein is CVRAAGTTDQPQHF. The CDR3 nucleotides are TGTGTCAGAGCCGCCGGGACAACGGATCAGCCCCAGCATTTT.

This clone was counted between two and nine times. The chain joins TRBV7-2 to TRBJ2-1; 8 nucleotides agree with TRBD2. Germline trimming cut 4 bases from V and 1 base from J; bases unmatched to any gene: 6. This CDR3 spans 16 amino acids. Per germline, CDR1 SGHTA and CDR2 FQGNSA. CDR3 sequence: CASSWGTSQSYNEQFF. The CDR3 DNA is TGTGCCAGCAGCTGGGGGACTAGTCAATCCTACAATGAGCAGTTCTTC. Complete variable domain (other parts from reference TRBV7-2 and TRBJ2-1): GAGVSQSPSNKVTEKGKDVELRCDPISGHTALYWYRQSLGQGLEFLIYFQGNSAPDKSGLPSDRFSAERTGGSVSTLTIQRTQQEDSAVYLCASSWGTSQSYNEQFFGPGTRLTVL.

This chain connects TRBV5-1 to TRBJ2-2; D is undetermined. Germline CDR1 SGHRS, CDR2 YFSETQ. The V and J ends lost 0 bases and 6 bases respectively, with 6 bases between them. The CDR3 is made up of 13 amino acids. CDR3 bases: TGCGCCAGCAGCTTGGGGTTCTCCGGGGAGCTGTTTTTT. Protein sequence: CASSLGFSGELFF.

This clone was observed a single time. The gene calls are TRBV7-3 and TRBJ2-5; the D gene is possibly TRBD1 (6 bases). CDR3 length: 14 amino acids. Per the germline V gene, CDR1 is SGHTA and CDR2 is FQGTGA. V was clipped by 5 bases and J by 1 base, with 11 bases between them. CDR3 region: CASSLAGVQETQYF. The CDR3 DNA is TGTGCCAGCAGCCTAGCAGGGGTCCAAGAGACCCAGTACTTC. Full variable domain (rest looked up from reference TRBV7-3 and TRBJ2-5): GAGVSQTPSNKVTEKGKYVELRCDPISGHTALYWYRQSLGQGPEFLIYFQGTGAADDSGLPNDRFFAVRPEGSVSTLKIQRTERGDSAVYLCASSLAGVQETQYFGPGTRLLVL.

This clone was detected a few times. V and J are TRBV4-3 and TRBJ1-2; D not certain. CDR1 is LGHNA and CDR2 is YSLEER in the germline V gene. The V and J ends lost 4 bases and 4 bases respectively, with 16 bases between them. The CDR3 runs to 15 residues. In nucleotides, the CDR3 is TGCGCCAGCAGCCCCTCCAGGTCAGTCTTCTATGGCTACACCTTC. Amino acids: CASSPSRSVFYGYTF.

The chain employs TRBV11-1 and TRBJ2-7; no firm D call. This CDR3 contains 15 residues. The ends were cut back, 0 bases at V and 2 bases at J, with 11 bases in the middle. CDR1 is SGHAT and CDR2 is FQDESV in the germline V gene (reference sequence). CDR3 bases: TGTGCCAGCAGCTTAGCGGGAAGCCGTACCTACGAGCAGTACTTC. Protein product: CASSLAGSRTYEQYF.

V and J are TRBV27 and TRBJ2-7; 11 nucleotides agree with TRBD2. The CDR3 loop spans 15 amino acids. J lost 0 bases, V lost 6 bases, and 4 bases had no gene match. Germline V gives CDR1 MNHEY, CDR2 SMNVEV (reference sequence). In DNA form, the CDR3 reads TGTGCCAGCAGCCCCACTAGCGGGGGCTCCTACGAGCAGTACTTC. This encodes CASSPTSGGSYEQYF.

This chain joins TRBV6-4 and TRBJ1-1; D might be TRBD1 (5 bases). CDR3 length equals 14 residues. With 4 bases removed from V and 11 bases from J, the gap between germline ends came to 20 bases. The germline V gene has CDR1 MRHNA and CDR2 SNTAGT. The DNA of the CDR3 is TGTGCCAGCAGTGTGCCCCAGGGACCCCCGAGGGCTTTCTTT. Protein sequence: CASSVPQGPPRAFF.

This clone was recorded a few times. V is TRBV7-2 and J is TRBJ1-2, with D hard to call. V was cut by 1 base and J by 2 bases, with 8 bases left in between. The CDR3 extends over 14 amino acids. CDR1 and CDR2 from the germline V gene are SGHTA and FQGNSA. CDR3 nucleotide sequence: TGTGCCAGCAGCTTAGGGCGGGGAAACTATGGCTACACCTTC. Translated, it gives CASSLGRGNYGYTF.

The gene calls are TRBV7-6 and TRBJ2-1; D might be TRBD2 (7 bases). From germline, CDR1 is SGHVS and CDR2 FNYEAQ. Trimming left V 1 base short and J 10 bases short, with 20 bases between. The CDR3 runs 16 residues. CDR3: CASSLEGGGPPREQFF. The CDR3 bases are TGTGCCAGCAGCTTAGAGGGGGGGGGCCCCCCCAGGGAGCAGTTCTTC.

The chain carries TRBV9 and TRBJ1-1; TRBD1 is a possible D gene (6 bases). The V gene's germline CDR1 is SGDLS and CDR2 YYNGEE. Deletions cut 0 bases from V and 7 bases from J, with 13 bases between. This CDR3 comprises 14 residues. The CDR3 loop is CASSVVPGGGEAFF. Written as DNA, the CDR3 is TGTGCCAGCAGCGTAGTTCCGGGGGGCGGTGAAGCTTTCTTT.

CDR3 amino acids: CASSSRDQWEYF. The CDR3 DNA sequence: TGTGCCAGCAGCTCACGCGACCAGTGGGAGTACTTC. This rearrangement joins TRBV7-9 to TRBJ2-5; no reliable D call. The CDR3 has 12 residues. V lost 4 bases and J 12 bases, leaving 15 bases between the germline ends. CDR1 is SEHNR, CDR2 FQNEAQ, per germline (reference sequence). Full variable domain (missing parts from reference TRBV7-9 and TRBJ2-5): DTGVSQNPRHKITKRGQNVTFRCDPISEHNRLYWYRQTLGQGPEFLTYFQNEAQLEKSRLLSDRFSAERPKGSFSTLEIQRTEQGDSAMYLCASSSRDQWEYFGPGTRLLVL.